This T cell receptor beta chain derives from a study of blood T cell repertoires in COVID-19. Whole-study context: PBMCs, B-cell-depleted T cells, or T cells were the source of the cDNA or gDNA that made up the material.

Researchers sorted participants into cohorts using their self-reported clinical history. Germline CDR1 is MNHEY and CDR2 is SVGAGI. This CDR3 region has 14 residues. Trimming took off 2 bases at V and 5 bases at J, with 7 bases between the two ends. Repertoires were generated with immunoSEQ multiplex PCR, while TCRdb's copy carries only in-frame clones and drops some. The sample shows some 320,000 clones, more than 90% of them seen only once. This TCR was recovered from a man aged 55 to 70 who had recovered from COVID-19. The specimen was PBMCs or T cells enriched from blood (not recorded which). The chain uses TRBV6-5 and TRBJ1-6, with D hard to call. The CDR3 DNA reads as TGTGCCAGCAGTTACCCAGAAGATAATTCACCCCTCCACTTT. Amino acid sequence: CASSYPEDNSPLHF.